This T cell receptor beta chain was documented in a study of T cells in Graves' hyperthyroidism and ophthalmopathy. The study, taken as a whole, reports: Blood also held most thyroid clonotypes expanded beyond 0.001.

It was RNA transcripts that yielded the amplified TCR beta CDR3 regions. A set of HTBI primers served as the primers for a first-round RT-PCR of the TCR CDR3. MiXCR was run by TCRdb on the multiplex PCR reads, yielding one entry per CDR3 protein. The sample lists around 190,000 distinct CDR3 sequences; less than 20% were seen once. This clonotype has a count of ten or more. Antigen: not known. Diagnoses used clinical symptoms, serum thyroxine and TRAb, thyroid ultrasound and orbital computed tomography. V was clipped by 3 bases and J by 2 bases, with 9 bases between them. Per germline, CDR1 SGHAT and CDR2 FQNNGV. The CDR3 contains 14 residues.

The sequenced sample was blood. The rearrangement uses TRBV11-2 and TRBJ2-3; D gene uncertain. This TCR was sampled from a woman between 45 and 60 years old with Graves' hyperthyroidism. The CDR3 nucleotides read TGTGCCAGCAGCTTTTTGGGAAACACAGATACGCAGTATTTT. As protein: CASSFLGNTDTQYF. Variable domain in full (rest from reference TRBV11-2 and TRBJ2-3): EAGVAQSPRYKIIEKRQSVAFWCNPISGHATLYWYQQILGQGPKLLIQFQNNGVVDDSQLPKDRFSAERLKGVDSTLKIQPAKLEDSAVYLCASSFLGNTDTQYFGPGTRLTVL.